A single sample is the source of the 21 T cell receptor beta chains below, sequenced in a study of T-cell memory formation after mild COVID-19. From the 5' RACE reads, TCRdb called clonotypes with MiXCR, one entry per CDR3 protein. The sample records roughly 35,000 distinct CDR3 sequences, around 21% being singletons. Sequencing input: PBMCs or a T cell subset sorted from them (not recorded which). These receptors were collected from an adult who had mild COVID-19 (a few samples of this study predate the infection). Cell type and time point are not known.

This clonotype has just a few counts. J is TRBJ1-2 and V is TRBV4-3, with D unclear. Per germline, CDR1 LGHNA and CDR2 YSLEER. V dropped 4 bases and J dropped 0 bases, with 12 bases sitting between them. The CDR3 is 15 residues long. Here the CDR3 reads CASSPLASSNYGYTF. The CDR3 coding sequence is TGCGCCAGCAGCCCGCTGGCGTCCTCTAACTATGGCTACACCTTC.

By sample share, this clonotype is medium-sized. The J gene is TRBJ1-6, the V gene TRBV12-3 or TRBV12-4; D gene uncertain. V lost 6 bases and J 9 bases, leaving 6 bases between the germline ends. The CDR3 runs 11 residues. The CDR3 region is CASSFSSPLHF. Here the CDR3 DNA reads TGTGCCAGCAGCTTTAGTTCACCCCTCCACTTT.

This clonotype has ten or more counts. This rearrangement joins TRBV2 to TRBJ1-5; TRBD1 is a possible D gene (5 bases). The CDR3 covers 13 residues. Germline V gives CDR1 SNHLY, CDR2 FYNNEI. V lost 3 bases to trimming and J lost 6 bases, with 9 bases between them. The CDR3 nucleotides are TGTGCCAGCAGTGATCAGGGAGTTCAGCCCCAGCATTTT. This gives the protein CASSDQGVQPQHF. Drawing the rest from reference TRBV2 and TRBJ1-5, the complete variable domain is EPEVTQTPSHQVTQMGQEVILRCVPISNHLYFYWYRQILGQKVEFLVSFYNNEISEKSEIFDDQFSVERPDGSNFTLKIRSTKLEDSAMYFCASSDQGVQPQHFGDGTRLSIL.

This rearrangement joins TRBV7-2 to TRBJ2-7; D is possibly TRBD2 (6 bases). The CDR3 contains 13 residues. Germline V gene data show CDR1 as SGHTA and CDR2 as FQGNSA. Trimming removed 5 bases at V and 4 bases at J, with 12 bases between. DNA of the CDR3: TGTGCCAGCAGCCCGTACGGGGGATACGAGCAGTACTTC. It codes for CASSPYGGYEQYF.

This clonotype showed up many times. This chain uses TRBV10-3 with TRBJ1-5; 7 positions match TRBD1. Unmatched junction bases numbered 18, after V lost 1 base and J lost 0 bases. Germline V gene data show CDR1 as ENHRY and CDR2 as SYGVKD. This CDR3 has 21 residues. Here the CDR3 reads CAISECGAGQVDLYSNQPQHF. The DNA of the CDR3 is TGTGCCATCAGTGAGTGTGGGGCCGGACAGGTCGATCTGTATAGCAATCAGCCCCAGCATTTT.

The rearrangement links TRBV9 to TRBJ2-7, with a possible D match to TRBD2 (6 bases). CDR1 and CDR2 (germline): SGDLS, YYNGEE. V lost 4 bases, J lost 2 bases, and 13 bases lay in between. This CDR3 has 14 amino acids. CDR3: CASSRREWAYEQYF. As DNA, the CDR3 is TGTGCCAGCAGCCGGAGGGAATGGGCCTACGAGCAGTACTTC.

This clonotype was found many times. In DNA, the CDR3 is TGTGCCAGCAGCCATGGCGTCGGGGGGGCCTTTGAGCAGTTCTTC. Protein product: CASSHGVGGAFEQFF. This sequence joins TRBV7-9 and TRBJ2-1; 8 nucleotides match TRBD2. Per germline, CDR1 SEHNR and CDR2 FQNEAQ (reference sequence). V trimming: 5 bases; J trimming: 9 bases; junction bases outside the gene matches: 12. The CDR3 sequence is 15 residues long. The variable domain in full, with the rest retrieved from reference TRBV7-9 and TRBJ2-1, is DTGVSQNPRHKITKRGQNVTFRCDPISEHNRLYWYRQTLGQGPEFLTYFQNEAQLEKSRLLSDRFSAERPKGSFSTLEIQRTEQGDSAMYLCASSHGVGGAFEQFFGPGTRLTVL.

This clonotype has ten or more counts. CDR3 sequence (DNA): TGTGCCAGCAGCCTTGAGACAGGCTCCACTGTGGCCAACGTCCTGACTTTC. Its protein product is CASSLETGSTVANVLTF. The chain recombines TRBV14 with TRBJ2-6; possible D gene TRBD1, 6 bases. Germline loops: CDR1 SGHDN, CDR2 FVKESK. Trimming pared 4 bases from V and 6 bases from J, leaving 19 bases between. The CDR3 is made up of 17 amino acids. Complete variable domain (other parts from reference TRBV14 and TRBJ2-6): EAGVTQFPSHSVIEKGQTVTLRCDPISGHDNLYWYRRVMGKEIKFLLHFVKESKQDESGMPNNRFLAERTGGTYSTLKVQPAELEDSGVYFCASSLETGSTVANVLTFGAGSRLTVL.

Many counts were recorded for this clonotype. J is TRBJ1-5 and V is TRBV20-1; D is possibly TRBD1 (6 bases). The germline V gene has CDR1 DFQATT and CDR2 SNEGSKA (reference sequence). The length of the CDR3 is 19 residues. With 0 bases removed from V and 1 base from J, the gap between germline ends came to 22 bases. In DNA, the CDR3 is TGCAGTGCTAGAGATCAATTAACAGGGCCTGGAATCAGCAATCAGCCCCAGCATTTT. Translation gives CSARDQLTGPGISNQPQHF.

The rearrangement joins TRBV12-3 or TRBV12-4 to TRBJ2-2; possible D gene TRBD2, 5 bases. V lost 7 bases, J lost 9 bases, and 9 bases lay in between. CDR3 length equals 11 residues. Written as DNA, the CDR3 is TGTGCCAGCACACTAGGGAGGGAGCTGTTTTTT. This codes for CASTLGRELFF.

This clonotype appeared many times. V is TRBV20-1 and J is TRBJ2-1; 9 nucleotides agree with TRBD2. The CDR3 has 14 residues. Germline CDR1 DFQATT, CDR2 SNEGSKA (reference sequence). V lost 1 base and J lost 10; bases outside the gene matches: 8. CDR3 in amino acids: CSARAVAGVGEQFF. CDR3 sequence (DNA): TGCAGTGCTAGAGCGGTAGCGGGAGTGGGCGAGCAGTTCTTC.

This clonotype was seen many times. The chain joins TRBV7-2 to TRBJ1-2; TRBD1 agrees at 8 bases. The CDR3 is 15 residues long. V gave up 7 bases and J gave up 8 bases; unmatched junction bases: 15. Germline values: CDR1 SGHTA, CDR2 FQGNSA. This CDR3 is CASTEIPGGAKGYTF. In DNA form, the CDR3 reads TGTGCCAGCACCGAAATTCCAGGGGGCGCGAAGGGCTACACCTTC.

This clonotype appeared many times. The chain uses TRBV5-1 and TRBJ1-6; 11 nucleotides align to TRBD1. Germline values: CDR1 SGHRS, CDR2 YFSETQ. The CDR3 has 15 residues. V shed 4 bases, J shed 10 bases, and the junction held 7 bases outside the gene matches. CDR3 loop: CASSIGQGALSPLHF. CDR3 sequence (DNA): TGCGCCAGCAGCATAGGACAGGGGGCCTTATCACCCCTCCACTTT. The full variable domain, its missing parts supplied by reference TRBV5-1 and TRBJ1-6, is KAGVTQTPRYLIKTRGQQVTLSCSPISGHRSVSWYQQTPGQGLQFLFEYFSETQRNKGNFPGRFSGRQFSNSRSEMNVSTLELGDSALYLCASSIGQGALSPLHFGNGTRLTVT.

At least ten counts were recorded for this clonotype. J is TRBJ2-1 and V is TRBV12-3 or TRBV12-4, with 8 bases lining up with TRBD2. Trimming took 6 bases from V and 0 from J; bases not matched to a gene: 10. This CDR3 contains 17 residues. The DNA of the CDR3 is TGTGCCAGCAGCCGTTATAGCGGGACCTCCTCCTACAATGAGCAGTTCTTC. Translated: CASSRYSGTSSYNEQFF.

The rearrangement links TRBV12-3 or TRBV12-4 to TRBJ1-5; D is unresolved. There are 17 residues in the CDR3. V dropped 2 bases and J dropped 1 base, with 15 bases sitting between them. CDR3 bases: TGTGCCAGCAGTTTATCAATCGGAGGGAAAAGCAATCAGCCCCAGCATTTT. Translating it yields CASSLSIGGKSNQPQHF.

Ten or more counts support this clonotype. V and J are TRBV5-1 and TRBJ2-1, with 11 bases that match TRBD2. Per the germline V gene, CDR1 is SGHRS and CDR2 is YFSETQ. The CDR3 covers 17 residues. J lost 7 bases, V lost 4 bases, and 13 bases had no gene match. The CDR3 DNA sequence: TGCGCCAGCAGCCTGCCTCCGATAGCGGGAGGGCCGAATGAGCAGTTCTTC. The encoded protein is CASSLPPIAGGPNEQFF.

The CDR3 sequence is CASSPAGTGVHEQYF. In DNA, the CDR3 is TGTGCCAGCAGTCCCGCAGGGACAGGGGTCCACGAGCAGTACTTC. The V and J genes are TRBV6-5 and TRBJ2-7; TRBD1 aligns across 10 bases. The CDR3 is made up of 15 amino acids. Germline V CDR1 and CDR2: MNHEY, SVGAGI. The V gene end was trimmed by 5 bases and the J gene end by 5 bases; junction bases not matched to a gene: 9.

This clonotype was seen repeatedly, ten times or more. V usage is TRBV20-1 and J usage is TRBJ1-2; no definite D call. Germline assignment: CDR1 DFQATT and CDR2 SNEGSKA (reference sequence). With 6 bases removed from V and 6 bases from J, the gap between germline ends came to 17 bases. CDR3 length: 13 amino acids. The CDR3 is CSAPKKGIDGYTF. The CDR3 bases are TGCAGTGCCCCAAAGAAGGGAATTGATGGCTACACCTTC.

CDR3 region: CSGRTTGGDTEAFF. Here the CDR3 DNA reads TGCAGTGGGAGGACAACTGGAGGAGACACTGAAGCTTTCTTT. V is TRBV20-1 and J is TRBJ1-1; the D gene is possibly TRBD1 (5 bases). The CDR3 has 14 residues. V lost 7 bases, J lost 3 bases, and 18 bases lay in between. Germline assignment: CDR1 DFQATT and CDR2 SNEGSKA (reference sequence).

This clonotype was detected ten times or more. The chain couples TRBV4-1 to TRBJ2-7, with no clear D. The germline CDR1 and CDR2 sequences are MGHRA and YSYEKL. The CDR3 loop spans 17 amino acids. V was cut by 1 base and J by 0 bases, with 16 bases left in between. For the CDR3, the DNA is TGCGCCAGCAGCCAAGCGTTAGGTGGGGTAAGCTCCTACGAGCAGTACTTC. Protein product: CASSQALGGVSSYEQYF.

The V call is TRBV3-1, the J call TRBJ1-5, with unresolved D. The CDR3 runs 13 residues. CDR1 is LGHDT and CDR2 is YNNKEL in the germline V gene (reference sequence). Trimming stripped 1 base from V and 7 bases from J, with 8 bases between. The CDR3 nucleotides read TGTGCCAGCAGCCAAGTCCTGGCGCAGCCCCAGCATTTT. Its protein product is CASSQVLAQPQHF.